The source of this T cell receptor (beta chain) is a study of OX40 agonist ivuxolimab in advanced cancers. Study details: All patients had ivuxolimab intravenously every 2 weeks at 0.01 to 10 mg/kg. Approximately 40% of patients had received prior checkpoint inhibitor therapy.

Data came from immunoSEQ multiplex PCR; TCRdb stores just in-frame clones and leaves some out. The sample contains around 15,000 clones, roughly three quarters of which appear only once. The CDR3 runs 15 residues. Germline CDR1 is SNHLY and CDR2 is FYNNEI. Unmatched junction bases numbered 11, after V lost 7 bases and J lost 7 bases. Notes on the study in general: Certain nonresponding patients likewise had low normalized T-cell clonal expansion. At 0.1 to 3.0 mg/kg, CD4+ and CD8+ blood T cells expanded clonally by week 6.

Note on this clone: Its specificity is unknown.

The sequence was collected from an adult with an advanced solid tumor such as melanoma, head and neck, liver or kidney cancer. The rearrangement uses TRBV2 and TRBJ2-1, with 9 bases aligning to TRBD2. This material consisted of CD4+ or CD8+ T cells sorted from blood, taken in a trial of the OX40 agonist ivuxolimab. The CDR3 here is CASTEGRGGHNEQFF. Here the CDR3 DNA reads TGTGCCAGCACTGAGGGGCGGGGGGGCCATAATGAGCAGTTCTTC.